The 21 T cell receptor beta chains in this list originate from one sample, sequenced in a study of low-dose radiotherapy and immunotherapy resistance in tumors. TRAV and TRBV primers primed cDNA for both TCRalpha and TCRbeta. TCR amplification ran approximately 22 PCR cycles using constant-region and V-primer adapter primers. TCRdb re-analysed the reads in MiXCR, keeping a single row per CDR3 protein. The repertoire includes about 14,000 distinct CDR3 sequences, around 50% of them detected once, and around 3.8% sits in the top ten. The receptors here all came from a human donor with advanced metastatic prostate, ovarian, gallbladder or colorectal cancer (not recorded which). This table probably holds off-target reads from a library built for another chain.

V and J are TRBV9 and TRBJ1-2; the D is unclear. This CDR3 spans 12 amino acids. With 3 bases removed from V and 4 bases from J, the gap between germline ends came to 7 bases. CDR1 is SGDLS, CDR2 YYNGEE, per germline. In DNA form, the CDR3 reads TGTGCCAGCAGCGCGGGTTCCTATGGCTACACCTTC. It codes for CASSAGSYGYTF.

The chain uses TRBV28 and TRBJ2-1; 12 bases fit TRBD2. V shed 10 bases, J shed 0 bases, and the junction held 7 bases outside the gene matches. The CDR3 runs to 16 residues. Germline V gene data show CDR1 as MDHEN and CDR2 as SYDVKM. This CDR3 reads CATRTSGTSSYNEQFF. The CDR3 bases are TGTGCCACCCGGACTAGCGGGACCAGCTCCTACAATGAGCAGTTCTTC.

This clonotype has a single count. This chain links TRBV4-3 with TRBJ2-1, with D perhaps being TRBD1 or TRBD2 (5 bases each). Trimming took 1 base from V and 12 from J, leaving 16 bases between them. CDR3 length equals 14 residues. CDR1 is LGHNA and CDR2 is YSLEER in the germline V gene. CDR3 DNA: TGCGCCAGCAGCCAAGTAGAGGCAGGGACGCCGCAGTTCTTC. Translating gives CASSQVEAGTPQFF.

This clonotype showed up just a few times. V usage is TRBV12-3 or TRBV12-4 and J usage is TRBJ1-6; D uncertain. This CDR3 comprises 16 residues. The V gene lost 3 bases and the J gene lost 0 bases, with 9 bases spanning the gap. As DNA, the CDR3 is TGTGCCAGCAGTTTTGCATCGAGCTCCTATAATTCACCCCTCCACTTT. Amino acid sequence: CASSFASSSYNSPLHF.

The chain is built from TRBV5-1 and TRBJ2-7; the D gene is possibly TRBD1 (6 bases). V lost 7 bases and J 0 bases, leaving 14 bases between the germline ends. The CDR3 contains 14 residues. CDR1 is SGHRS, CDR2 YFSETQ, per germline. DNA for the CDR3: TGCGCCAGCCGCGTCGGACAGCTCTCCTACGAGCAGTACTTC. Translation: CASRVGQLSYEQYF.

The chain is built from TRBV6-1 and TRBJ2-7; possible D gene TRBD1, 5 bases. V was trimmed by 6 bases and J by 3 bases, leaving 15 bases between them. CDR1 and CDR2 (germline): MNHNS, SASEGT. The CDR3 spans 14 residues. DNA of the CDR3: TGTGCCAGCAGCGCCCTAGGGGTTAACTACGAGCAGTACTTC. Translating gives CASSALGVNYEQYF.

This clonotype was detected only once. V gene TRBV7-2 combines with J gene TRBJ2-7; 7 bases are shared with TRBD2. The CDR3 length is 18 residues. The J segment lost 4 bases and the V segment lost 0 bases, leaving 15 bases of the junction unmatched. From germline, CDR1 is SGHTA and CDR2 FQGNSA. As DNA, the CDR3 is TGTGCCAGCAGCTTAGCGCTTAGAGCGGGAAGGGTTGGTTACGAGCAGTACTTC. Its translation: CASSLALRAGRVGYEQYF.

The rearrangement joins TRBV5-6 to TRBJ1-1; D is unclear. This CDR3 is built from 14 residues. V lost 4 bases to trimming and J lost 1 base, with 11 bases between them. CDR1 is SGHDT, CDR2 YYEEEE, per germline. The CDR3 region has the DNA TGTGCCAGCAGCCCATCTGGGGAGAACACTGAAGCTTTCTTT. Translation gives CASSPSGENTEAFF.

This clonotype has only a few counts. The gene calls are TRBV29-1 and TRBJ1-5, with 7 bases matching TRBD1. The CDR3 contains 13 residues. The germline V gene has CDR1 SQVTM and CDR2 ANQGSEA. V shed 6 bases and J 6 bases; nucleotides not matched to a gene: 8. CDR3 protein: CSVMGQTGQPQHF. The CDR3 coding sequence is TGCAGCGTGATGGGACAGACCGGTCAGCCCCAGCATTTT.

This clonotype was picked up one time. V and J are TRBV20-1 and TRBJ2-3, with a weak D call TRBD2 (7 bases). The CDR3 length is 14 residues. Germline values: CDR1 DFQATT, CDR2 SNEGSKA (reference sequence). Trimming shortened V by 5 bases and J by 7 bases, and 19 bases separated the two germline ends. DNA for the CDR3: TGCAGTGCTCCAGACGGGGGGCGGTTTAATACGCAGTATTTT. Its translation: CSAPDGGRFNTQYF.

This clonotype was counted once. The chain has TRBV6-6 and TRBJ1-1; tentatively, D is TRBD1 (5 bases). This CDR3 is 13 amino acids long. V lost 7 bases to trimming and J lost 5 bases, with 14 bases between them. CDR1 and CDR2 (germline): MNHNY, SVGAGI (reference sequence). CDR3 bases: TGTGCCAGCAAACCGACAGACAGAACTGAAGCTTTCTTT. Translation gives CASKPTDRTEAFF.

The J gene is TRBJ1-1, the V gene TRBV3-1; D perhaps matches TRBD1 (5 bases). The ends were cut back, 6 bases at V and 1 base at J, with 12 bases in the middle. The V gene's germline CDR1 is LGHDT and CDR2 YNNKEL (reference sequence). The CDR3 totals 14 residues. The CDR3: CASRVTGKNTEAFF. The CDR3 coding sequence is TGTGCCAGCAGAGTCACAGGAAAGAACACTGAAGCTTTCTTT. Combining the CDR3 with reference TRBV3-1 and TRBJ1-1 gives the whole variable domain DTAVSQTPKYLVTQMGNDKSIKCEQNLGHDTMYWYKQDSKKFLKIMFSYNNKELIINETVPNRFSPKSPDKAHLNLHINSLELGDSAVYFCASRVTGKNTEAFFGQGTRLTVV.

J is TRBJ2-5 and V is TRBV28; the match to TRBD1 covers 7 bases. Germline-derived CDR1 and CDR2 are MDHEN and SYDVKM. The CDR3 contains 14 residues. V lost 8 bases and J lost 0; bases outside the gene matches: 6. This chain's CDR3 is CASRGQAYQETQYF. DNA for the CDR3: TGTGCCAGCCGCGGACAGGCGTACCAAGAGACCCAGTACTTC.

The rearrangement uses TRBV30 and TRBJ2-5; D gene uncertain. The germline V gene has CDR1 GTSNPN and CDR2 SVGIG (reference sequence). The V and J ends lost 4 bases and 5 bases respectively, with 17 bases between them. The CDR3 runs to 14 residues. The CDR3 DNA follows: TGTGCCTGGATGCCCGTAAGTGGGCGGGAGACCCAGTACTTC. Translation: CAWMPVSGRETQYF.

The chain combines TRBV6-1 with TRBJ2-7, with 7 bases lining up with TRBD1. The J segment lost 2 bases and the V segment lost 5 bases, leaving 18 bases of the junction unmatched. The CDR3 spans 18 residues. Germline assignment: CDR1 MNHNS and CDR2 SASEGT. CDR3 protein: CASSLTGSGRTTPYEQYF. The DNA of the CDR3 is TGTGCCAGCAGTCTGACAGGGTCGGGACGGACGACACCCTACGAGCAGTACTTC.

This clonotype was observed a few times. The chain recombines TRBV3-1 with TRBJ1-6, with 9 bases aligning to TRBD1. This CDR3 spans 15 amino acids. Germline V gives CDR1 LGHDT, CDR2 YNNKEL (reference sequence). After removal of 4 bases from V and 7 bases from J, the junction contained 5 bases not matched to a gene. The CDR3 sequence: CASSRLDRGNSPLHF. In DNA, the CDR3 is TGTGCCAGCAGCCGGCTAGACAGGGGGAATTCACCCCTCCACTTT. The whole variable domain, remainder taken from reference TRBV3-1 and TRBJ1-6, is DTAVSQTPKYLVTQMGNDKSIKCEQNLGHDTMYWYKQDSKKFLKIMFSYNNKELIINETVPNRFSPKSPDKAHLNLHINSLELGDSAVYFCASSRLDRGNSPLHFGNGTRLTVT.

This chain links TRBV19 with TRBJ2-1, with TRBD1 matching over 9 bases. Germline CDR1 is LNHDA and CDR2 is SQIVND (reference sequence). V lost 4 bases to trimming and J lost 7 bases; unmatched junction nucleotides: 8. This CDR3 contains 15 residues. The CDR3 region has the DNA TGTGCCAGTAGTACCCCGGGACAGGGACGGAATGAGCAGTTCTTC. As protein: CASSTPGQGRNEQFF.

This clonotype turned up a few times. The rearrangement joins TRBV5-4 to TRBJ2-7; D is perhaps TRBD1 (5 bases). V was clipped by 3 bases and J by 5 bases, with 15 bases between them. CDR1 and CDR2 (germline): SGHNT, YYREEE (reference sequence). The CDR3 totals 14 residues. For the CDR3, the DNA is TGTGCCAGCAGCTCCTCTGGGGCGACGGACGAGCAGTACTTC. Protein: CASSSSGATDEQYF.

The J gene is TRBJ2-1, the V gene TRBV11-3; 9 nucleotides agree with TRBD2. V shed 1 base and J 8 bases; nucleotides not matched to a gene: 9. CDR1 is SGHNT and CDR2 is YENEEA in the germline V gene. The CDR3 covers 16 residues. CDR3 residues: CASSLVARGGLDEQFF. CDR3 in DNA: TGTGCCAGCAGCTTAGTGGCGCGGGGGGGCCTTGATGAGCAGTTCTTC. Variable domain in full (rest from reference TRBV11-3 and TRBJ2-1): EAGVVQSPRYKIIEKKQPVAFWCNPISGHNTLYWYLQNLGQGPELLIRYENEEAVDDSQLPKDRFSAERLKGVDSTLKIQPAELGDSAVYLCASSLVARGGLDEQFFGPGTRLTVL.

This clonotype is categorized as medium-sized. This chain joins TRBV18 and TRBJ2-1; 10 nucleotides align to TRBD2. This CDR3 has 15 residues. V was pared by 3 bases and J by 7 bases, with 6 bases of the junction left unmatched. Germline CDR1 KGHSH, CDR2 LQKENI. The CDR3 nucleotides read TGTGCCAGCTCACCCCTAGCGGGAGTGCTGAATGAGCAGTTCTTC. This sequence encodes CASSPLAGVLNEQFF.

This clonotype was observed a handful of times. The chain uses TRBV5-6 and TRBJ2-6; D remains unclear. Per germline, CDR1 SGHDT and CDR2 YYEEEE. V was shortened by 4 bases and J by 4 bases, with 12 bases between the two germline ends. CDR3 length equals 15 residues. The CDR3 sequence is CASSKPGRGANVLTF. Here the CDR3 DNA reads TGTGCCAGCAGCAAACCGGGCCGGGGGGCCAACGTCCTGACTTTC.